This entry describes one TCR beta chain. This sample is part of a study of control samples from healthy donors and cancer patients. Measured with immunoSEQ multiplex PCR; TCRdb has only the in-frame clones, and not every one. The sample contains some 49,000 clones, approximately 86% of which appear only once. Germline-derived CDR1 and CDR2 are SNHLY and FYNNEI. There are 10 residues in the CDR3. V was pared by 4 bases and J by 11 bases, with 5 bases between. The gene calls are TRBV2 and TRBJ1-4, with D unresolved. Sequencing was performed on PBMCs. This receptor was taken from a woman between 45 and 60 years old with lung cancer. The CDR3 nucleotides are TGTGCCAGCAGTGGGCTCAAACTGTTTTTT. This sequence encodes CASSGLKLFF.